This T cell receptor beta chain was retrieved from a study of human T cells and chemical hapten exposure. Study at large: Mostly female patients had alopecia areata, totalis or universalis. Per-sample TCR yield variability stemmed mainly from small pooled library volume differences. Study findings and constraints: The number of TCRs over 1 in 1000 frequency stayed unchanged after DPC.

This sample's time point: pre-sensitization, week 0. Treatment specified: therapeutic diphenylcyclopropenone sensitization with weekly scalp DPC. Original analysis: Across samples, TCR counts had a median of roughly 97,000 and ranged from about 23,224 to 690,600. TCRdb re-analysed the RACE reads in MiXCR, keeping a single row per CDR3 protein. The V and J calls reflect TCRdb's pipeline rather than the authors' work. The data contain 200,000 to 300,000 distinct CDR3 sequences, more than 6.5% of them singletons. The V segment lost 5 bases and the J segment 8 bases; nucleotides outside the gene matches: 9. Germline V gene sequence: CDR1 SGHTA, CDR2 FQGNSA. This CDR3 is 16 amino acids long. The sample holds a few counts of this clonotype. The antigen is undetermined.

This specimen consisted of whole blood, obtained in connection with sensitization to the hapten diphenylcyclopropenone (DPC). The J gene is TRBJ2-1, the V gene TRBV7-2; 13 nucleotides match TRBD2. This TCR came from a woman in her thirties or forties with alopecia areata. Some clones in this sample may be carry-over from other donors' samples. Written as DNA, the CDR3 is TGTGCCAGCAGCCGTCGGACTAGCGGGAGCCGTCATGAGCAGTTCTTC. Translated: CASSRRTSGSRHEQFF.